One sample yielded the 8 T cell receptor beta chains listed below, sequenced in a study of OX40 agonist ivuxolimab in advanced cancers. Only in-frame clones appear in the TCRdb table, and some are missing; sequencing was by immunoSEQ multiplex PCR. The data contain more than 95,000 clones, roughly 95% of them singletons. This material consisted of CD4+ or CD8+ T cells sorted from blood, taken in a trial of the OX40 agonist ivuxolimab. All receptors come from an adult with an advanced solid tumor such as melanoma, head and neck, liver or kidney cancer.

The chain links TRBV9 to TRBJ2-2; D not resolved. Germline CDR1 SGDLS, CDR2 YYNGEE. Trimming cost V 0 bases and J 0 bases, with 3 bases left between them. CDR3 length: 14 amino acids. The CDR3 spells CASSVASNTGELFF. CDR3 DNA sequence: TGTGCCAGCAGCGTAGCCTCGAACACCGGGGAGCTGTTTTTT.

The chain combines TRBV25-1 with TRBJ1-6; the match to TRBD1 covers 7 bases. CDR1 MGHDK and CDR2 SYGVNS come from the germline V gene. The length of the CDR3 is 17 residues. The V segment lost 0 bases and the J segment 6 bases; nucleotides outside the gene matches: 8. The CDR3 here is CASSEYGKGASNSPLHF. CDR3 coding DNA: TGTGCCAGCAGTGAATATGGGAAGGGGGCAAGTAATTCACCCCTCCACTTT.

The V and J genes are TRBV7-8 and TRBJ1-5, with D unresolved. The germline V and J ends were trimmed by 4 bases and 0 bases, with 13 bases remaining between them. Germline V gives CDR1 SGHVS, CDR2 FQNEAQ. The CDR3 extends over 16 amino acids. CDR3 amino acids: CASSYYRIPSNQPQHF. CDR3 nucleotide sequence: TGTGCCAGCAGCTATTACAGAATCCCTAGCAATCAGCCCCAGCATTTT.

This clone was seen more than once but under ten times. The V and J genes are TRBV12-5 and TRBJ1-5, with D maybe TRBD1 (5 bases). Germline CDR1 and CDR2: LGHNT and FRNRAP. The CDR3 loop spans 12 amino acids. Trimming removed 4 bases from V and 11 bases from J, with 12 bases in between. The CDR3 loop reads CASGSGSESQHF. The CDR3 DNA reads as TGTGCTAGTGGTTCAGGGTCCGAGTCCCAGCATTTT.

This rearrangement joins TRBV27 to TRBJ2-3; D is perhaps TRBD2 (5 bases). Trimming shortened V by 1 base and J by 2 bases, and 16 bases separated the two germline ends. The CDR3 has 17 residues. CDR1 MNHEY and CDR2 SMNVEV come from the germline V gene (reference sequence). In DNA form, the CDR3 reads TGTGCCAGCAGTTTATTCCCCCGACTATCGTCCACAGATACGCAGTATTTT. This gives the protein CASSLFPRLSSTDTQYF.

The V gene is TRBV6-6, the J gene TRBJ2-2, with a possible D match to TRBD1 (6 bases). This CDR3 contains 15 residues. V lost 4 bases to trimming and J lost 1 base, with 10 bases between them. Germline V gene sequence: CDR1 MNHNY, CDR2 SVGAGI (reference sequence). The CDR3 here is CASSSGTRNTGELFF. CDR3 nucleotides: TGTGCCAGCAGTTCCGGGACACGGAACACCGGGGAGCTGTTTTTT.

The rearrangement joins TRBV7-8 to TRBJ2-7; unclear D gene. This CDR3 is built from 15 residues. Germline V gene sequence: CDR1 SGHVS, CDR2 FQNEAQ. The germline V and J ends were trimmed by 1 base and 1 base, with 11 bases remaining between them. CDR3 region: CASSLGPKASYEQYF. The CDR3 region has the DNA TGTGCCAGCAGCTTAGGTCCAAAGGCTTCCTACGAGCAGTACTTC.

The V call is TRBV7-3, the J call TRBJ2-2; the match to TRBD2 covers 7 bases. CDR3 size: 15 residues. The junction had 5 bases not matched to a gene; V was cut back by 5 bases and J by 2 bases. Germline V CDR1 and CDR2: SGHTA, FQGTGA. CDR3 DNA sequence: TGTGCCAGCAGCCCGGGACTACCTAACACCGGGGAGCTGTTTTTT. Translation: CASSPGLPNTGELFF.